This TCR beta chain was captured in a study of technical replicates of blood from four donors. CDR3 length: 14 residues. Trimming shortened V by 5 bases and J by 9 bases, and 19 bases separated the two germline ends. Germline loops: CDR1 LGHNT, CDR2 FRNRAP. Sequencing was performed with immunoSEQ multiplex PCR; in TCRdb, only in-frame clones are kept and a portion is missing. The table lists roughly 87,000 clones, roughly 91% of them singletons. Material: T cells isolated from PBMCs. The chain employs TRBV12-5 and TRBJ2-5; possibly TRBD2 for D (5 bases). This TCR was sampled from a human donor in good health. Here the CDR3 reads CASGAEVATPSQYF. The CDR3, as DNA: TGTGCTAGTGGTGCTGAGGTAGCGACCCCATCCCAGTACTTC.